This T cell receptor (beta chain) was identified during a study of post-analysis software for immune sequencing data. Details on this clonotype: The antigen remains undetermined.

Germline CDR1 is SGDLS and CDR2 is YYNGEE. The CDR3 sequence is 15 residues long. The V gene lost 3 bases and the J gene lost 0 bases, with 12 bases spanning the gap. Study outcomes and limitations: With TRBV5-6, TRBV5-1 and TRBV20-1 included, about five TRBV segments were more frequent in patients than in controls.

Unique molecular identifiers were built into the TCR beta cDNA libraries. TCRdb recomputed calls from the PCR reads with MiXCR, one row per CDR3 protein. The sample consists of about 380,000 distinct CDR3 sequences, less than 40% of them appearing once. The sample was blood. The receptor was isolated from a girl under 18 with multiple sclerosis. The V call is TRBV9, the J call TRBJ1-1; TRBD1 is a possible D gene (5 bases). DNA of the CDR3: TGTGCCAGCAGCGGACCCGGGGCAATGAACACTGAAGCTTTCTTT. Its protein product is CASSGPGAMNTEAFF.